A single sample gave rise to the 20 T cell receptor beta chains below, sequenced in a study of blood T cell repertoires in COVID-19. The repertoire was sequenced with immunoSEQ multiplex PCR; TCRdb's copy has only in-frame clones and lacks some. The sample has over 120,000 clones; approximately 90% are singletons. Material for sequencing was peripheral blood. The source is a man in his sixties with active or convalescent COVID-19.

The chain has TRBV24-1 and TRBJ1-4, with a weak D call TRBD1 (5 bases). V was clipped by 4 bases and J by 7 bases, with 15 bases between them. The CDR3 extends over 15 amino acids. Germline CDR1 and CDR2: KGHDR and SFDVKD. The CDR3, as DNA: TGTGCCACCAGTGACCCGGCCGGGGGTAGTGAAAAACTGTTTTTT. Its translation is CATSDPAGGSEKLFF.

A few counts support this clone. The chain links TRBV12-3 or TRBV12-4 to TRBJ2-3; possibly TRBD2 for D (6 bases). CDR3 length: 13 amino acids. The V end was cut by 3 bases, the J end by 14 bases, with 18 bases between. This CDR3 reads CASSLGTDRPRYF. The CDR3 region has the DNA TGTGCCAGCAGTTTGGGGACTGATCGGCCACGGTATTTT.

This clone was detected only once. J is TRBJ1-5 and V is TRBV28; D perhaps matches TRBD1 (5 bases). CDR3 length: 14 amino acids. The germline CDR1 and CDR2 sequences are MDHEN and SYDVKM. V gave up 4 bases and J gave up 7 bases, with 14 bases separating them. CDR3 sequence (DNA): TGTGCCAGCAGTTGGGGGGGATCTCAACAGCCCCAGCATTTT. This translates into CASSWGGSQQPQHF.

The gene calls are TRBV4-3 and TRBJ1-2; D ambiguous. The CDR3 sequence is 14 residues long. V was cut by 0 bases and J by 2 bases, with 7 bases left in between. Germline assignment: CDR1 LGHNA and CDR2 YSLEER. The CDR3 sequence is CASSQDVRNYGYTF. As DNA, the CDR3 is TGCGCCAGCAGCCAAGACGTTCGGAACTATGGCTACACCTTC.

This clone was detected many times. The chain recombines TRBV19 with TRBJ1-5, with 7 bases aligning to TRBD1. Germline V gives CDR1 LNHDA, CDR2 SQIVND (reference sequence). Trimming cost V 5 bases and J 7 bases; bases outside gene matches: 8. The CDR3 contains 14 residues. The CDR3 loop is CASSADRWEQPQHF. Here the CDR3 DNA reads TGTGCCAGTAGTGCGGACAGGTGGGAGCAGCCCCAGCATTTT.

The chain has TRBV30 and TRBJ1-2, with D possibly TRBD1 on 5 matching bases. With 8 bases removed from V and 11 bases from J, the gap between germline ends came to 21 bases. In germline, CDR1 is GTSNPN, CDR2 SVGIG (reference sequence). This CDR3 comprises 12 residues. CDR3 DNA: TGTGCCCACACTCAGGGTTTTTTGCGTTACACCTTC. Translated: CAHTQGFLRYTF.

This rearrangement joins TRBV4-3 to TRBJ1-1, with a tentative D call TRBD1 (6 bases). The CDR3 is 16 residues long. The ends were cut back, 8 bases at V and 0 bases at J, with 19 bases in the middle. Germline values: CDR1 LGHNA, CDR2 YSLEER. CDR3 residues: CASRERGGGMNTEAFF. The CDR3, as DNA: TGCGCCAGCCGTGAAAGGGGGGGCGGGATGAACACTGAAGCTTTCTTT.

This sequence joins TRBV4-1 and TRBJ2-4; the D gene is possibly TRBD2 (6 bases). Germline V gives CDR1 MGHRA, CDR2 YSYEKL. V lost 1 base and J 9 bases, leaving 16 bases between the germline ends. The CDR3 extends over 15 amino acids. The CDR3 protein is CASSQGVRDFLIQYF. CDR3 DNA: TGCGCCAGCAGCCAAGGGGTGAGGGACTTCCTCATTCAGTACTTC.

In this sample, this clone turned up once. The chain joins TRBV28 to TRBJ1-2; no clear D gene. The CDR3 extends over 14 amino acids. V dropped 1 base and J dropped 7 bases, with 13 bases sitting between them. CDR1 and CDR2 from the germline V gene are MDHEN and SYDVKM. CDR3 in DNA: TGTGCCAGCAGTTTATCCCGCAGTTTGGCTGGCTACACCTTC. It translates to CASSLSRSLAGYTF.

This sequence joins TRBV24-1 and TRBJ2-6; TRBD1 aligns across 7 bases. The germline gives CDR1 KGHDR, CDR2 SFDVKD. CDR3 size: 18 residues. V was pared by 4 bases and J by 0 bases, with 8 bases of the junction left unmatched. The CDR3, as DNA: TGTGCCACCAGTGAATCTGGACAGGCTACCTCTGGGGCCAACGTCCTGACTTTC. Amino acid sequence: CATSESGQATSGANVLTF.

The chain combines TRBV19 with TRBJ2-1, with 8 bases identical to TRBD2. CDR1 LNHDA and CDR2 SQIVND come from the germline V gene (reference sequence). V trimming: 2 bases; J trimming: 12 bases; junction bases outside the gene matches: 9. This CDR3 has 14 residues. DNA for the CDR3: TGTGCCAGTAGTATAATCGGTAGCGGGATGGCGCAGTTCTTC. It is translated as CASSIIGSGMAQFF.

The chain couples TRBV19 to TRBJ1-2; D may be TRBD1 (5 bases). CDR3 length equals 12 residues. V was shortened by 7 bases and J by 8 bases, with 14 bases between the two germline ends. Looked up from germline, CDR1 is LNHDA and CDR2 is SQIVND (reference sequence). The CDR3 coding sequence is TGTGCCAGTAATCTCATGGGGCGAGGCTACACCTTC. Translation: CASNLMGRGYTF. The complete variable domain, with remaining parts taken from reference TRBV19 and TRBJ1-2, reads DGGITQSPKYLFRKEGQNVTLSCEQNLNHDAMYWYRQDPGQGLRLIYYSQIVNDFQKGDIAEGYSVSREKKESFPLTVTSAQKNPTAFYLCASNLMGRGYTFGSGTRLTVV.

This chain connects TRBV5-1 to TRBJ2-1; 8 nucleotides agree with TRBD1. The CDR3 has 15 amino acids. Germline V gene data show CDR1 as SGHRS and CDR2 as YFSETQ. Trimming cost V 0 bases and J 2 bases; bases outside gene matches: 1. The CDR3 bases are TGCGCCAGCAGCTTGGAGGGACAGGCCTACAATGAGCAGTTCTTC. Translation gives CASSLEGQAYNEQFF.

This chain uses TRBV7-9 with TRBJ1-4; D call uncertain. V shed 1 base and J shed 7 bases, with 10 bases lying between them. Germline loops: CDR1 SEHNR, CDR2 FQNEAQ (reference sequence). The CDR3 spans 14 residues. CDR3 in amino acids: CASSLDTKIEKLFF. The DNA for the CDR3 is TGTGCCAGCAGCTTAGATACTAAAATTGAAAAACTGTTTTTT. Together with reference TRBV7-9 and TRBJ1-4, the CDR3 gives the full variable domain: DTGVSQNPRHKITKRGQNVTFRCDPISEHNRLYWYRQTLGQGPEFLTYFQNEAQLEKSRLLSDRFSAERPKGSFSTLEIQRTEQGDSAMYLCASSLDTKIEKLFFGSGTQLSVL.

The chain links TRBV5-1 to TRBJ1-2, with D possibly matching TRBD1 (5 bases). Germline CDR1 reads SGHRS; CDR2 reads YFSETQ. CDR3 length: 15 amino acids. V was shortened by 0 bases and J by 2 bases, with 11 bases between the two germline ends. CDR3: CASSLDQGQNYGYTF. The CDR3 DNA follows: TGCGCCAGCAGCTTGGATCAGGGCCAGAACTATGGCTACACCTTC.

This sequence joins TRBV6-6 and TRBJ1-4; a possible D gene is TRBD1 (5 bases). V lost 6 bases to trimming and J lost 4 bases, with 18 bases between them. Germline CDR1 MNHNY, CDR2 SVGAGI (reference sequence). This CDR3 contains 16 residues. The CDR3 loop is CASSTPIGAGNEKLFF. The DNA for the CDR3 is TGTGCCAGCAGCACTCCTATAGGGGCCGGTAATGAAAAACTGTTTTTT.

The chain uses TRBV28 and TRBJ1-5, with 12 bases identical to TRBD1. This CDR3 is 16 amino acids long. From germline, CDR1 is MDHEN and CDR2 SYDVKM. The V segment lost 7 bases and the J segment 5 bases; nucleotides outside the gene matches: 9. CDR3 sequence reads: CASTRRGQGAHQPQHF. The CDR3 DNA is TGTGCCAGCACCCGCAGGGGACAGGGGGCCCATCAGCCCCAGCATTTT.

The chain has TRBV18 and TRBJ2-6, with D maybe TRBD2 (5 bases). Looked up from germline, CDR1 is KGHSH and CDR2 is LQKENI. V was shortened by 2 bases and J by 0 bases, with 8 bases between the two germline ends. The CDR3 sequence is 16 residues long. The CDR3 reads CASSPSGISGANVLTF. The CDR3, as DNA: TGTGCCAGCTCACCATCGGGGATCTCTGGGGCCAACGTCCTGACTTTC.

This clone was seen just once. Given a much more abundant clone one base away, this may be a read error. This chain links TRBV2 with TRBJ1-2; maybe TRBD1 (5 bases). With 3 bases removed from V and 8 bases from J, the gap between germline ends came to 16 bases. Germline V gene lookup returns CDR1 SNHLY and CDR2 FYNNEI. The CDR3 has 14 residues. The CDR3 DNA is TGTGCCAGCAGTGAGGACTACGGGGGGAGGGGCTACACCTTC. Amino acids: CASSEDYGGRGYTF.

This chain's CDR3 is CASSPQGWGYTF. The CDR3 region has the DNA TGTGCCAGCAGCCCTCAGGGTTGGGGCTACACCTTC. This sequence joins TRBV11-2 and TRBJ1-2, with TRBD1 as a possible D gene (5 bases). The CDR3 contains 12 residues. V was pared by 5 bases and J by 8 bases, with 12 bases between. Germline CDR1 and CDR2: SGHAT and FQNNGV.